This TCR beta chain derives from a study of breast tumors, draining lymph nodes, adjacent tissues. Regarding the study as a whole: Data only fit, rather than demonstrated, lymph node origin of most tumor T cells.

Germline CDR1 SNHLY, CDR2 FYNNEI. V dropped 4 bases and J dropped 4 bases, with 10 bases sitting between them. This CDR3 is 13 amino acids long. The lymph nodes were axillary draining lymph nodes from breast cancer patients. About this clonotype: Its antigen is not known.

TCRdb ran MiXCR on the multiplex PCR reads and lists one entry per CDR3 protein. Of 200,000 or so distinct CDR3 sequences in the sample, 31% were seen once. The rearrangement links TRBV2 to TRBJ2-5; D might be TRBD1 (6 bases). This clonotype originated in a female donor with breast cancer. Some clones in this sample may be carry-over from other donors' samples. What was sequenced was axillary lymph node tissue. In DNA, the CDR3 is TGTGCCAGCAGTGCAGGGGCGGGAGAGACCCAGTACTTC. It translates to CASSAGAGETQYF.